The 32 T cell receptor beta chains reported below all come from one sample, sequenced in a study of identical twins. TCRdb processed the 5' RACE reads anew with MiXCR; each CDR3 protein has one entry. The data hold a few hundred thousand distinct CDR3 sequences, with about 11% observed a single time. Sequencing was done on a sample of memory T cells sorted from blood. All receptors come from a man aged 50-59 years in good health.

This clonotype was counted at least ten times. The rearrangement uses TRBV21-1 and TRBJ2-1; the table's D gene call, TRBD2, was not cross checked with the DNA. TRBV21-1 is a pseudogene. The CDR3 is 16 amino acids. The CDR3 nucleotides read TGTGCCAGCAGCAAACGGCAGAAGGCCCGTCGCAATGAGCAGTTCTTC. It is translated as CASSKRQKARRNEQFF.

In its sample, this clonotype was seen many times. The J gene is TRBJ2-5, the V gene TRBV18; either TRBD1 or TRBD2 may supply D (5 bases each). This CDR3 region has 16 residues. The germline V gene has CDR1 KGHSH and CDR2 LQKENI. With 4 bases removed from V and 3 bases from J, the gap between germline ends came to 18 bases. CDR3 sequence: CASSQGTGNEKETQYF. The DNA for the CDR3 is TGTGCCAGCTCACAAGGGACGGGGAACGAAAAAGAGACCCAGTACTTC.

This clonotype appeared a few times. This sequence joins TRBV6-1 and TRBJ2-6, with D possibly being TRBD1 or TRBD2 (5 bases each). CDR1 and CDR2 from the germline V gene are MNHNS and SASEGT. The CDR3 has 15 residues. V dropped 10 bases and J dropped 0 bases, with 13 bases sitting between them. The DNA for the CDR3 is TGTGCCACCAGGACTGGGGGCTCTGGGGCCAACGTCCTGACTTTC. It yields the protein CATRTGGSGANVLTF.

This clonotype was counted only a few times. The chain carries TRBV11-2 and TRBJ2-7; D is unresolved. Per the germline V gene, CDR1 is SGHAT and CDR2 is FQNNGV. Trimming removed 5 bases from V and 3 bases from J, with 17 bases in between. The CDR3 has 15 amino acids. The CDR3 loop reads CASSALLSPVYEQYF. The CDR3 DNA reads TGTGCCAGCAGCGCCCTCCTATCACCCGTCTACGAGCAGTACTTC.

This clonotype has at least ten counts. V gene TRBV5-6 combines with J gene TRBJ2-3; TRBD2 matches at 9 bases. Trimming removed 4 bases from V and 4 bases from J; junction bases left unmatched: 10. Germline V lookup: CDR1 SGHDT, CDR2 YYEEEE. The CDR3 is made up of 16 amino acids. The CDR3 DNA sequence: TGTGCCAGCAGCCCCATGGCGGGGGGGCTCCCAGATACGCAGTATTTT. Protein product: CASSPMAGGLPDTQYF. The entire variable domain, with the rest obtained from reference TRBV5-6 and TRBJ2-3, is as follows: DAGVTQSPTHLIKTRGQQVTLRCSPKSGHDTVSWYQQALGQGPQFIFQYYEEEERQRGNFPDRFSGHQFPNYSSELNVNALLLGDSALYLCASSPMAGGLPDTQYFGPGTRLTVL.

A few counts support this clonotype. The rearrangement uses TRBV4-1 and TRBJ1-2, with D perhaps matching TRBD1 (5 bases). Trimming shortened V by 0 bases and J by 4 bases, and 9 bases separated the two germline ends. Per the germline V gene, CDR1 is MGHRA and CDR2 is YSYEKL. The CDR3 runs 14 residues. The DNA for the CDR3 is TGCGCCAGCAGCCAAGATAGGGGTACCTATGGCTACACCTTC. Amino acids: CASSQDRGTYGYTF.

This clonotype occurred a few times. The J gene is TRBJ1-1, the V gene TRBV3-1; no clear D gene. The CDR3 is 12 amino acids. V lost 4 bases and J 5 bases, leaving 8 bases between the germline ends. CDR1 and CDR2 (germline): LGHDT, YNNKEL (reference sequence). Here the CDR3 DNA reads TGTGCCAGCAGCCTGGGGAGGACTGAAGCTTTCTTT. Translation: CASSLGRTEAFF.

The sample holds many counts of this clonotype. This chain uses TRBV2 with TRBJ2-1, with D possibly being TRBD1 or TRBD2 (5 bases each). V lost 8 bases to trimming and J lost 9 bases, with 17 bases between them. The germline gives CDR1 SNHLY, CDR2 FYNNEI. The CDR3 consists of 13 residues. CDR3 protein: CASGQHLAFEQFF. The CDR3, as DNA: TGTGCCAGCGGACAACATCTAGCTTTTGAGCAGTTCTTC.

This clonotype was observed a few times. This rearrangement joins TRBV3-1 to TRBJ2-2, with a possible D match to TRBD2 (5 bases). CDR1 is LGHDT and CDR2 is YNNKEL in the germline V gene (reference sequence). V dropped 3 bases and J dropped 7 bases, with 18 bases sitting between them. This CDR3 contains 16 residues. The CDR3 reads CASSQRSGFRGGELFF. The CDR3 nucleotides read TGTGCCAGCAGCCAGAGGTCGGGATTCCGCGGCGGGGAGCTGTTTTTT.

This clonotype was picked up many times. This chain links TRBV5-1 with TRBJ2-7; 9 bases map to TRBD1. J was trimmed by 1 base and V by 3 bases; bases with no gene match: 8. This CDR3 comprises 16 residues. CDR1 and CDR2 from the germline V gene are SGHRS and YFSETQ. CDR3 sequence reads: CASSSARGTGSYEQYF. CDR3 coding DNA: TGCGCCAGCAGCTCGGCTAGGGGGACAGGGTCCTACGAGCAGTACTTC. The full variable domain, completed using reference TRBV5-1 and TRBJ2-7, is KAGVTQTPRYLIKTRGQQVTLSCSPISGHRSVSWYQQTPGQGLQFLFEYFSETQRNKGNFPGRFSGRQFSNSRSEMNVSTLELGDSALYLCASSSARGTGSYEQYFGPGTRLTVT.

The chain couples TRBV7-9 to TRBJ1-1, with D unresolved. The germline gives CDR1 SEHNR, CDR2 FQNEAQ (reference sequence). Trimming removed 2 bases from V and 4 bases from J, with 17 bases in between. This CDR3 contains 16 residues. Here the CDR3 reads CASSLTPIGPATEAFF. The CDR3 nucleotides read TGTGCCAGCAGCTTAACACCGATTGGACCGGCCACTGAAGCTTTCTTT.

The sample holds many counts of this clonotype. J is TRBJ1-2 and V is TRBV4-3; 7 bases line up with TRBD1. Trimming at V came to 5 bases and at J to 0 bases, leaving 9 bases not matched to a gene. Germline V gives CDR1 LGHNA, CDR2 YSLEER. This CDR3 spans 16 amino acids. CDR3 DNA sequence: TGCGCCAGCAGCTTAAGCGACAGGGCATCTAACTATGGCTACACCTTC. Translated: CASSLSDRASNYGYTF.

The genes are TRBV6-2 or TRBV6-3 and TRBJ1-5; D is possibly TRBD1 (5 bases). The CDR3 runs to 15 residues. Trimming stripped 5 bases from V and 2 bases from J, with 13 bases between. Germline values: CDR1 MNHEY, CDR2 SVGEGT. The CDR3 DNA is TGTGCCAGCAGTACTGAGGGGCCGGGCAATCAGCCCCAGCATTTT. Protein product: CASSTEGPGNQPQHF.

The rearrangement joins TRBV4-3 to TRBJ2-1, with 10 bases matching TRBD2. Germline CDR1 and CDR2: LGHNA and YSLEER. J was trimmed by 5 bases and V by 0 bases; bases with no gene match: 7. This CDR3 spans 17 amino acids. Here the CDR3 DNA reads TGCGCCAGCAGCCAAGATCCAGGGACTAGCGCGCACAATGAGCAGTTCTTC. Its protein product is CASSQDPGTSAHNEQFF.

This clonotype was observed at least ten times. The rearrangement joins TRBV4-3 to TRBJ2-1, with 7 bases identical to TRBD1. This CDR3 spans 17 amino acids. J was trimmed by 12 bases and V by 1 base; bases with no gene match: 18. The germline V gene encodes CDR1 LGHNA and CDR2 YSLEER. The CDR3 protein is CASSQGFTGAQGSGQFF. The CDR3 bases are TGCGCCAGCAGCCAAGGGTTTACAGGGGCGCAAGGATCGGGGCAGTTCTTC.

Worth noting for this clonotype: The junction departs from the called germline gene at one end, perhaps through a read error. The DNA for the CDR3 is TGTGCCAGCGGCTTGGGTAGGGGGGACTATGGCTACACCTTC. This gives the protein CASGLGRGDYGYTF. The V gene is TRBV5-5, the J gene TRBJ1-2; D perhaps matches TRBD1 (6 bases). Looked up from germline, CDR1 is SGHKS and CDR2 is YYEKEE (reference sequence). This CDR3 region has 14 residues.

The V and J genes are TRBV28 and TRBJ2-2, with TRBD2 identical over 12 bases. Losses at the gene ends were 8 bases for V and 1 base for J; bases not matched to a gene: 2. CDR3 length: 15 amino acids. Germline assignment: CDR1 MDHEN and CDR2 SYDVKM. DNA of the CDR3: TGTGCCAGCTTGACTAGCGGGGGGAACACCGGGGAGCTGTTTTTT. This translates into CASLTSGGNTGELFF.

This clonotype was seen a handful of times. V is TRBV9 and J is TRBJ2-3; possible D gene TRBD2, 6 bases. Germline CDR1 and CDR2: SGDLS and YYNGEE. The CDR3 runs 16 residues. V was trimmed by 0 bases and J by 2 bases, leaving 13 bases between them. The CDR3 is CASSVGPGLPTDTQYF. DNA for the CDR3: TGTGCCAGCAGCGTAGGCCCGGGACTTCCCACAGATACGCAGTATTTT.

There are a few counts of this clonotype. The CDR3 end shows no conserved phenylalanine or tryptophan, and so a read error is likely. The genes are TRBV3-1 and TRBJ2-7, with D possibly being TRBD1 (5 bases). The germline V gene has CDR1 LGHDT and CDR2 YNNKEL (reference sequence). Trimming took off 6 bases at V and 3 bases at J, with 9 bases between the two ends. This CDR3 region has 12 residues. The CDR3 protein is CASRQGSYEQYL. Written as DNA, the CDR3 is TGTGCCAGCAGGCAGGGAAGCTACGAGCAGTACCTC.

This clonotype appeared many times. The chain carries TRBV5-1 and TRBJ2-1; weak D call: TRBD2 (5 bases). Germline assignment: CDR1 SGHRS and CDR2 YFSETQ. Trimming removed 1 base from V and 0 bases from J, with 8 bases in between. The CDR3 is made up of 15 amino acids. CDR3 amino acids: CASSLQADSYNEQFF. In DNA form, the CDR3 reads TGCGCCAGCAGCTTGCAAGCGGACTCCTACAATGAGCAGTTCTTC.

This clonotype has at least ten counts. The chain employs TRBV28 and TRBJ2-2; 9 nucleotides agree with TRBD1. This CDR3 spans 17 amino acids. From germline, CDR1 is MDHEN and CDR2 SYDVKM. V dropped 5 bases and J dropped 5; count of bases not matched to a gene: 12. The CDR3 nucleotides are TGTGCCAGCAGTATCACCCGGGACAGGGTGTATACCGGGGAGCTGTTTTTT. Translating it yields CASSITRDRVYTGELFF.

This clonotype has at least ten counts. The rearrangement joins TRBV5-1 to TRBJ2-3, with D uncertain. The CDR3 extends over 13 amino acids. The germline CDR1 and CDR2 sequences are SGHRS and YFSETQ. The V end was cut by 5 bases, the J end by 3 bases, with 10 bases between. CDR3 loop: CASRKGPTDTQYF. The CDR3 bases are TGCGCCAGCAGGAAGGGCCCTACAGATACGCAGTATTTT.

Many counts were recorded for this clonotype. In DNA, the CDR3 is TGCGCCAGCAGCTTGGGGGACCAATCACCCCTCCACTTT. Amino acid sequence: CASSLGDQSPLHF. This chain uses TRBV5-1 with TRBJ1-6; D may be TRBD1 (5 bases). The CDR3 is 13 amino acids. Per the germline V gene, CDR1 is SGHRS and CDR2 is YFSETQ. V gave up 0 bases and J gave up 10 bases, with 8 bases separating them.

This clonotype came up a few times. The CDR3: CASSKNRGETQYF. The CDR3 DNA reads as TGTGCCAGCAGTAAGAATAGGGGAGAGACCCAGTACTTC. This chain links TRBV2 with TRBJ2-5, with a possible D match to TRBD1 (5 bases). V was trimmed by 5 bases and J by 4 bases, leaving 11 bases between them. The CDR3 runs to 13 residues. Looked up from germline, CDR1 is SNHLY and CDR2 is FYNNEI.

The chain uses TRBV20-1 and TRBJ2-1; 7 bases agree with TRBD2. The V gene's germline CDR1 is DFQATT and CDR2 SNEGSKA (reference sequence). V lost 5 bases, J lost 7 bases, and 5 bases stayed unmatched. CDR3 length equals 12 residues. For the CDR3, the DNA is TGCAGTGCTCGACTAGCTGGGAATGAGCAGTTCTTC. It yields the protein CSARLAGNEQFF.

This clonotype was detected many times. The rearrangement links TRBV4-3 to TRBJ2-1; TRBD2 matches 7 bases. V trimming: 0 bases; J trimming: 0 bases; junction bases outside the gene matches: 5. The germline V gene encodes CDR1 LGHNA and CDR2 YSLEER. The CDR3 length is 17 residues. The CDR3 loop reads CASSQEGAGSSYNEQFF. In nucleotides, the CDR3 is TGCGCCAGCAGCCAAGAGGGAGCGGGGAGCTCCTACAATGAGCAGTTCTTC.

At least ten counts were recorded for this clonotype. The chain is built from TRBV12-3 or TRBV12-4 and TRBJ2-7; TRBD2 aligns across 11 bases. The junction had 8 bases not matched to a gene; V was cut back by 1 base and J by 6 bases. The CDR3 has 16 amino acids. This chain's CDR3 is CASSLGIAGGEGEQYF. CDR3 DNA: TGTGCCAGCAGTTTAGGGATAGCGGGAGGGGAAGGCGAGCAGTACTTC.

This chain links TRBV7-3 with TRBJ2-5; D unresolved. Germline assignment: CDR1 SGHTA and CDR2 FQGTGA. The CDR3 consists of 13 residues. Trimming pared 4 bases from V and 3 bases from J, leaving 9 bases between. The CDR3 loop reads CASSSNPEETQYF. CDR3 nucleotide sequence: TGTGCCAGCAGCTCCAACCCTGAAGAGACCCAGTACTTC.

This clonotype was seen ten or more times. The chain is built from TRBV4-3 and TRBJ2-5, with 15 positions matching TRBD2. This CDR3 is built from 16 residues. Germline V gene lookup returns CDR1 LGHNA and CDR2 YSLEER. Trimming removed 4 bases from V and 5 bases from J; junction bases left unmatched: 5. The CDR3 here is CASSPGTSGGYETQYF. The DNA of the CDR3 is TGCGCCAGCAGCCCCGGGACTAGCGGGGGGTACGAGACCCAGTACTTC.

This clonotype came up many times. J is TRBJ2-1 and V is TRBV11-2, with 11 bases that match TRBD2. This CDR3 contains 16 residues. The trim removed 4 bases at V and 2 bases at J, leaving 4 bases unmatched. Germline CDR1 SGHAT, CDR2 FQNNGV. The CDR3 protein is CASSSRLAGPYNEQFF. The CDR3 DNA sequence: TGTGCCAGCAGCTCGAGACTAGCGGGACCCTACAATGAGCAGTTCTTC.

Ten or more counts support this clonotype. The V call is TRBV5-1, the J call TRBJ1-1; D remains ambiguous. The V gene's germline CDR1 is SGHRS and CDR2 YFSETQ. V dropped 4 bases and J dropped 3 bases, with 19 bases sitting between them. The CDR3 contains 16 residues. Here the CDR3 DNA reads TGCGCCAGCAGCCGGGCGCGCGGCGGAGCCTACACTGAAGCTTTCTTT. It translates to CASSRARGGAYTEAFF.

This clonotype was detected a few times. Written as DNA, the CDR3 is TGTGCCTGGGGGGGCCCGTGGGACAGCTTCGGCGGCTACACCTTC. Its translation is CAWGGPWDSFGGYTF. This chain links TRBV30 with TRBJ1-2; TRBD1 matches at 7 bases. The CDR3 extends over 15 amino acids. V trimming: 5 bases; J trimming: 8 bases; junction bases outside the gene matches: 17. The germline V gene encodes CDR1 GTSNPN and CDR2 SVGIG (reference sequence). Variable domain in full (rest from reference TRBV30 and TRBJ1-2): SQTIHQWPATLVQPVGSPLSLECTVEGTSNPNLYWYRQAAGRGLQLLFYSVGIGQISSEVPQNLSASRPQDRQFILSSKKLLLSDSGFYLCAWGGPWDSFGGYTFGSGTRLTVV.